The next 16 T cell receptor beta chains were all read from a single sample in a study of coeliac disease. Only in-frame clones appear in the TCRdb table, and some are missing; sequencing was by immunoSEQ multiplex PCR. The table records roughly 4,500 clones, 60% to 75% of them present only once. Sequencing was done on a sample of lamina propria lymphocytes from the gut. The receptors originated from a woman under 30 with active celiac disease.

There are a few counts of this clone. The rearrangement joins TRBV20-1 to TRBJ2-7, with a tentative D call TRBD2 (5 bases). Trimming stripped 8 bases from V and 2 bases from J, with 10 bases between. The germline V gene encodes CDR1 DFQATT and CDR2 SNEGSKA (reference sequence). CDR3 size: 11 residues. The chain's CDR3 is CSLLVAYEQYF. The CDR3 DNA is TGCAGTCTACTAGTTGCCTACGAGCAGTACTTC.

J is TRBJ2-4 and V is TRBV7-2, with no clear D. Germline V gives CDR1 SGHTA, CDR2 FQGNSA. The CDR3 sequence is 16 residues long. V gave up 1 base and J gave up 0 bases, with 10 bases separating them. This CDR3 is CASSLGGSLAKNIQYF. In nucleotides, the CDR3 is TGTGCCAGCAGCTTAGGCGGCTCGCTAGCCAAAAACATTCAGTACTTC.

The genes are TRBV18 and TRBJ1-4; D unclear. Trimming stripped 3 bases from V and 16 bases from J, with 15 bases between. Per germline, CDR1 KGHSH and CDR2 LQKENI. The CDR3 covers 12 residues. CDR3 region: CASSPGLTGRFF. CDR3 coding DNA: TGTGCCAGCTCACCGGGTCTCACTGGGCGGTTTTTT.

The chain carries TRBV5-1 and TRBJ2-3; D possibly corresponds to TRBD2 (6 bases). Germline V gene data show CDR1 as SGHRS and CDR2 as YFSETQ. V shed 0 bases and J shed 5 bases, with 13 bases lying between them. The CDR3 has 15 amino acids. The CDR3 DNA reads TGCGCCAGCAGCTTGGCCTTAAGCGGGCAAGATACGCAGTATTTT. It is translated as CASSLALSGQDTQYF.

This chain links TRBV28 with TRBJ1-4; D gene unclear. V was cut by 4 bases and J by 3 bases, with 15 bases left in between. CDR1 is MDHEN, CDR2 SYDVKM, per germline. The CDR3 is 16 residues long. For the CDR3, the DNA is TGTGCCAGCAGTTCGCAGGTAGTAGTGGCTAATGAAAAACTGTTTTTT. Protein sequence: CASSSQVVVANEKLFF.

In this sample, this clone turned up once. The rearrangement uses TRBV10-3 and TRBJ1-2; 12 bases match TRBD1. CDR1 and CDR2 (germline): ENHRY, SYGVKD. CDR3 length: 15 residues. The V segment lost 4 bases and the J segment 4 bases; nucleotides outside the gene matches: 4. CDR3 region: CAISGGTGGSYGYTF. CDR3 bases: TGTGCCATCAGTGGCGGGACAGGGGGCAGCTATGGCTACACCTTC.

For the CDR3, the DNA is TGTGCCAGCAGAGGGACTAGCGGGGGGGCCAACGAGCAGTACTTC. Translation gives CASRGTSGGANEQYF. The chain joins TRBV2 to TRBJ2-7; 16 nucleotides agree with TRBD2. The CDR3 is 15 amino acids. Germline V lookup: CDR1 SNHLY, CDR2 FYNNEI. V was pared by 6 bases and J by 5 bases, with 4 bases of the junction left unmatched.

The chain carries TRBV19 and TRBJ1-5; D unclear. The length of the CDR3 is 12 residues. V was shortened by 1 base and J by 7 bases, with 5 bases between the two germline ends. Germline V gene data show CDR1 as LNHDA and CDR2 as SQIVND (reference sequence). CDR3 nucleotides: TGTGCCAGTAGTATAGGAGGGCAGCCCCAGCATTTT. It is translated as CASSIGGQPQHF. The whole variable domain, filled in from reference TRBV19 and TRBJ1-5, reads DGGITQSPKYLFRKEGQNVTLSCEQNLNHDAMYWYRQDPGQGLRLIYYSQIVNDFQKGDIAEGYSVSREKKESFPLTVTSAQKNPTAFYLCASSIGGQPQHFGDGTRLSIL.

This clone has just a few counts. The chain couples TRBV27 to TRBJ2-7; tentative D call: TRBD1 (6 bases). This CDR3 comprises 14 residues. V shed 5 bases and J shed 3 bases, with 14 bases lying between them. Per the germline V gene, CDR1 is MNHEY and CDR2 is SMNVEV (reference sequence). The DNA for the CDR3 is TGTGCCAGCAGTGGATCCGGGACAAACTACGAGCAGTACTTC. Amino acids: CASSGSGTNYEQYF.

The chain has TRBV7-2 and TRBJ2-3; 9 bases align to TRBD1. The V gene's germline CDR1 is SGHTA and CDR2 FQGNSA. The CDR3 totals 16 residues. With 1 base clipped from V and 4 bases from J, the junction kept 6 bases outside the gene matches. The CDR3 sequence is CASSLDGTGRADTQYF. The CDR3 nucleotides are TGTGCCAGCAGCTTAGATGGGACAGGGAGGGCAGATACGCAGTATTTT.

The rearrangement joins TRBV12-5 to TRBJ2-7; 8 positions match TRBD1. V lost 3 bases, J lost 3 bases, and 1 base stayed unmatched. The CDR3 totals 13 residues. CDR1 is LGHNT and CDR2 is FRNRAP in the germline V gene. In DNA form, the CDR3 reads TGTGCTAGTGGTTTCGACAGGGGCTACGAGCAGTACTTC. As protein: CASGFDRGYEQYF.

J is TRBJ2-1 and V is TRBV7-9; possible D gene TRBD1, 6 bases. Trimming took off 1 base at V and 8 bases at J, with 12 bases between the two ends. The CDR3 is made up of 14 amino acids. The germline CDR1 and CDR2 sequences are SEHNR and FQNEAQ (reference sequence). The CDR3 DNA reads as TGTGCCAGCAGCTTAGATAACAGGGATCATGAGCAGTTCTTC. Its translation: CASSLDNRDHEQFF.

For this clone: Germline is not matched at one junction end, which may reflect a read error. The J gene is TRBJ1-1, the V gene TRBV9, with D unclear. This CDR3 contains 12 residues. The germline gives CDR1 SGDLS, CDR2 YYNGEE. This CDR3 is CASSVGDGVVLF. In nucleotides, the CDR3 is TGTGCCAGCAGCGTCGGCGACGGGGTGGTCCTCTTT.

The chain employs TRBV7-2 and TRBJ2-1, with 7 bases lining up with TRBD2. The germline gives CDR1 SGHTA, CDR2 FQGNSA. This CDR3 contains 16 residues. Trimming at V came to 5 bases and at J to 6 bases, leaving 13 bases not matched to a gene. CDR3 in amino acids: CASSVQVGLEGNEQFF. CDR3 coding DNA: TGTGCCAGCAGCGTTCAAGTAGGACTAGAGGGCAATGAGCAGTTCTTC.

About this clone: Compared with germline, one end of the junction differs, possibly owing to a read error. The chain has TRBV18 and TRBJ2-5; 7 bases match TRBD2. The CDR3 totals 15 residues. The V gene's germline CDR1 is KGHSH and CDR2 LQKENI. CDR3 in amino acids: CASSPQLARQEAQYF. The CDR3 nucleotides read TGTGCCAGCTCTCCACAACTAGCGCGACAAGAGGCCCAGTACTTC.

V gene TRBV4-1 combines with J gene TRBJ2-3; a weak D match, TRBD2 (5 bases). The CDR3 runs 16 residues. Germline V gene lookup returns CDR1 MGHRA and CDR2 YSYEKL. The V end was cut by 0 bases, the J end by 0 bases, with 10 bases between. CDR3 in DNA: TGCGCCAGCAGCCAAGATCTAGCCCCTAGCACAGATACGCAGTATTTT. Residues: CASSQDLAPSTDTQYF.